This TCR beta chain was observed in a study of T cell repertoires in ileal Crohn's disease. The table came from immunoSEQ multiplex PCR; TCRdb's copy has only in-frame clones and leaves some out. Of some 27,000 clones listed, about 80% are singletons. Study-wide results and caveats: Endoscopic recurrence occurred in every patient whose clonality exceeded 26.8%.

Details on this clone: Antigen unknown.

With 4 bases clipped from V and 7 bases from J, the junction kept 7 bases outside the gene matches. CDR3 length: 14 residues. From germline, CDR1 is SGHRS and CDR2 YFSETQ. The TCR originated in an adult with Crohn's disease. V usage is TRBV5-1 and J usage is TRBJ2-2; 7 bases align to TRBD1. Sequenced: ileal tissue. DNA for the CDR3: TGCGCCAGCAGCCGACAGGGTGAAGTCGGGGAGCTGTTTTTT. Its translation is CASSRQGEVGELFF.